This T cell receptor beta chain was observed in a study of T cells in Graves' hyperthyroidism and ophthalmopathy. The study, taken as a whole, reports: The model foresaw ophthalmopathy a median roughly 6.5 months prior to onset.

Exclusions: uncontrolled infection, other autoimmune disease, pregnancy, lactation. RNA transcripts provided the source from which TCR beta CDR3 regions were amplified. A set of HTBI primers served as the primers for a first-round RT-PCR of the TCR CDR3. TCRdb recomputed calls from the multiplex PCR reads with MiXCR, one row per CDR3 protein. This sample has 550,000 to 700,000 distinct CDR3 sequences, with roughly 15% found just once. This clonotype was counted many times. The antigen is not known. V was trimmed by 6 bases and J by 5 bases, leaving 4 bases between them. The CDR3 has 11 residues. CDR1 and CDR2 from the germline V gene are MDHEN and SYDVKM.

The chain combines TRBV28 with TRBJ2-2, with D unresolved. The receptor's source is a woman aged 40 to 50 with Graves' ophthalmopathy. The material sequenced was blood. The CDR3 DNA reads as TGTGCCAGCAGAGAGACCGGGGAGCTGTTTTTT. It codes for CASRETGELFF.